The 19 T cell receptor beta chains in this list originate from one sample, sequenced in a study of blood T cell repertoires in COVID-19. Sequenced by immunoSEQ multiplex PCR; TCRdb stores in-frame clones only, minus some. This sample has 70,000 or so clones, with around 87% found just once. The sample consisted of peripheral blood. The source of these receptors is a man aged 50 to 60 with active COVID-19.

Comments on this clone: A much larger clone lies a single base off, so this may be a read error. The same CDR3 arises from other DNA sequences in this sample as well. The chain combines TRBV3-1 (or the pseudogene TRBV3-2) with TRBJ1-1; D is possibly TRBD1 (6 bases). This CDR3 has 15 amino acids. Trimming left V 4 bases short and J 0 bases short, with 12 bases between. Germline CDR1 LGHDT, CDR2 YNNKEL (reference sequence). CDR3 sequence: CASSPDSLLNTEAFF. CDR3 in DNA: TGTGCCAGCAGCCCGGACAGCCTATTGAACACTGAAGCTTTCTTT.

This sequence joins TRBV9 and TRBJ2-3; D is possibly TRBD2 (7 bases). The CDR3 runs to 17 residues. V was clipped by 6 bases and J by 1 base, with 21 bases between them. The germline V gene has CDR1 SGDLS and CDR2 YYNGEE. In DNA form, the CDR3 reads TGTGCCAGCACCCGGGGGGCCACCTCTAGACGCACAGATACGCAGTATTTT. This codes for CASTRGATSRRTDTQYF.

The rearrangement joins TRBV28 to TRBJ1-6, with TRBD1 identical over 9 bases. V shed 5 bases and J 2 bases; nucleotides not matched to a gene: 4. This CDR3 is built from 16 residues. CDR1 is MDHEN and CDR2 is SYDVKM in the germline V gene. The CDR3 is CASSLDRGTYNSPLHF. In DNA, the CDR3 is TGTGCCAGCAGTCTCGACAGGGGGACCTATAATTCACCCCTCCACTTT.

This rearrangement joins TRBV28 to TRBJ1-1, with D perhaps TRBD1 (5 bases). The CDR3 covers 13 residues. With 4 bases removed from V and 5 bases from J, the gap between germline ends came to 11 bases. Germline V CDR1 and CDR2: MDHEN, SYDVKM. This CDR3 is CASSSQGITEAFF. In DNA form, the CDR3 reads TGTGCCAGCAGTTCCCAGGGTATAACTGAAGCTTTCTTT.

V is TRBV6-6 and J is TRBJ2-7, with 12 bases aligning to TRBD2. V lost 2 bases and J lost 7; bases outside the gene matches: 3. From germline, CDR1 is MNHNY and CDR2 SVGAGI (reference sequence). The CDR3 runs 14 residues. CDR3 sequence reads: CASSYPGLAGEQYF. CDR3 sequence (DNA): TGTGCCAGCAGTTACCCCGGACTAGCGGGAGAGCAGTACTTC.

The V and J genes are TRBV5-6 and TRBJ2-7; 8 bases are shared with TRBD2. CDR1 is SGHDT and CDR2 is YYEEEE in the germline V gene. This CDR3 spans 15 amino acids. Germline trimming cut 7 bases from V and 0 bases from J; bases unmatched to any gene: 9. The CDR3 spells CASAVDSGISYEQYF. The CDR3 DNA sequence: TGTGCCAGCGCCGTGGATAGCGGGATCTCCTACGAGCAGTACTTC.

The CDR3 spells CASSLSGEDTQYF. CDR3 DNA sequence: TGTGCCAGCAGCTTGTCGGGGGAAGATACGCAGTATTTT. The gene calls are TRBV5-6 and TRBJ2-3, with D possibly TRBD2 on 6 matching bases. Looked up from germline, CDR1 is SGHDT and CDR2 is YYEEEE. The V end was cut by 1 base, the J end by 5 bases, with 8 bases between. This CDR3 comprises 13 residues. The variable domain in full, with the rest retrieved from reference TRBV5-6 and TRBJ2-3, is DAGVTQSPTHLIKTRGQQVTLRCSPKSGHDTVSWYQQALGQGPQFIFQYYEEEERQRGNFPDRFSGHQFPNYSSELNVNALLLGDSALYLCASSLSGEDTQYFGPGTRLTVL.

The chain's CDR3 is CASSQGVRSTDTQYF. In nucleotides, the CDR3 is TGCGCCAGCAGCCAAGGAGTACGTAGCACAGATACGCAGTATTTT. The chain uses TRBV4-3 and TRBJ2-3; no clear D gene. This CDR3 is 15 amino acids long. Germline CDR1 and CDR2: LGHNA and YSLEER. Trimming shortened V by 1 base and J by 0 bases, and 8 bases separated the two germline ends.

This clone was detected only once. The chain combines TRBV7-9 with TRBJ2-3; the D gene is possibly TRBD2 (6 bases). The CDR3 is made up of 14 amino acids. Germline lookup yields CDR1 SEHNR and CDR2 FQNEAQ (reference sequence). V was pared by 5 bases and J by 0 bases, with 9 bases between. CDR3 residues: CASSPRGSTDTQYF. The DNA of the CDR3 is TGTGCCAGCAGCCCCCGGGGGAGCACAGATACGCAGTATTTT.

The chain carries TRBV4-2 and TRBJ1-3, with D perhaps matching TRBD1 (5 bases). This CDR3 spans 15 amino acids. V was cut by 4 bases and J by 5 bases, with 15 bases left in between. Germline V gene sequence: CDR1 LGHNA, CDR2 YNFKEQ. CDR3 nucleotides: TGTGCCAGCAGCCCTGCCGGGGGAAGAAGAAACACCATATATTTT. Translation gives CASSPAGGRRNTIYF.

The V and J genes are TRBV2 and TRBJ2-7; no definite D call. V was trimmed by 2 bases and J by 2 bases, leaving 13 bases between them. The CDR3 spans 15 residues. CDR1 and CDR2 (germline): SNHLY, FYNNEI. The DNA of the CDR3 is TGTGCCAGCAGTGAAACGTTGCGCCCTACCTACGAGCAGTACTTC. Translating gives CASSETLRPTYEQYF.

The chain links TRBV7-2 to TRBJ2-3, with 8 positions matching TRBD2. The CDR3 sequence is 15 residues long. J gave up 6 bases and V 0 bases, and 5 bases lay outside the gene matches. Germline V gene lookup returns CDR1 SGHTA and CDR2 FQGNSA. The CDR3 DNA follows: TGTGCCAGCAGCTTAGCGAGCCGGGGGGGGGATACGCAGTATTTT. This codes for CASSLASRGGDTQYF.

This sequence joins TRBV4-3 and TRBJ2-7, with TRBD2 matching 9 bases. Unmatched junction bases numbered 3, after V lost 0 bases and J lost 3 bases. Germline V gives CDR1 LGHNA, CDR2 YSLEER. The CDR3 is 15 amino acids. The DNA for the CDR3 is TGCGCCAGCAGCCAAGATAGCGGGAGACTCTACGAGCAGTACTTC. This codes for CASSQDSGRLYEQYF.

V usage is TRBV6-2 or TRBV6-3 and J usage is TRBJ2-5; TRBD1 is a possible D gene (6 bases). Trimming left V 5 bases short and J 1 base short, with 11 bases between. Germline-derived CDR1 and CDR2 are MNHEY and SVGEGT. The CDR3 consists of 14 residues. CDR3 DNA: TGTGCCAGCAGTACCCGGACAGTCCAAGAGACCCAGTACTTC. It translates to CASSTRTVQETQYF.

The chain carries TRBV12-3 or TRBV12-4 and TRBJ2-7, with 7 bases matching TRBD1. The CDR3 spans 13 residues. J was trimmed by 2 bases and V by 9 bases; bases with no gene match: 7. In nucleotides, the CDR3 is TGTGCCAGTATGGGCAGGGGGACCTACGAGCAGTACTTC. Residues: CASMGRGTYEQYF.

V and J are TRBV4-2 and TRBJ1-4; 7 bases match TRBD1. J was trimmed by 8 bases and V by 4 bases; bases with no gene match: 10. The CDR3 is made up of 15 amino acids. Germline CDR1 and CDR2: LGHNA and YNFKEQ. Written as DNA, the CDR3 is TGTGCCAGCAGCCGAGAGGCCTCCAGGGGGGAAAAACTGTTTTTT. Residues: CASSREASRGEKLFF.

V gene TRBV11-3 combines with J gene TRBJ1-1; maybe TRBD1 (6 bases). The CDR3 runs to 15 residues. V gave up 4 bases and J gave up 0 bases, with 12 bases separating them. Germline values: CDR1 SGHNT, CDR2 YENEEA. The CDR3 DNA sequence: TGTGCCAGCAGCTATAGACAGGTCATGAACACTGAAGCTTTCTTT. Translation gives CASSYRQVMNTEAFF.

The chain combines TRBV11-1 with TRBJ2-1; TRBD1 matches at 7 bases. With 5 bases clipped from V and 13 bases from J, the junction kept 14 bases outside the gene matches. The germline gives CDR1 SGHAT, CDR2 FQDESV (reference sequence). The CDR3 runs to 14 residues. Written as DNA, the CDR3 is TGTGCCAGCAGCCCCGGAACGTACCGGGACAGACAGTTCTTC. Protein product: CASSPGTYRDRQFF.

This CDR3 is CASSPGQGAYNEQFF. The CDR3 nucleotides are TGTGCCAGCAGCCCCGGGCAGGGGGCCTACAATGAGCAGTTCTTC. V is TRBV3-1 (or the pseudogene TRBV3-2) and J is TRBJ2-1; 7 positions agree with TRBD1. CDR1 and CDR2 (germline): LGHDT, YNNKEL (reference sequence). The V segment lost 4 bases and the J segment 2 bases; nucleotides outside the gene matches: 5. The CDR3 is 15 residues long.